Listed below are T cell receptor beta chains from one sample, sequenced in a study of shared clonotypes between healthy human individuals. TCRdb's copy holds only in-frame clones and misses some; the assay was immunoSEQ multiplex PCR. This table has about 2 million clones, about 95% appearing once. The sample was naive CD8+ T cells sorted from blood. These receptors were collected from a man between 18 and 29 years old in good health. The CDR3 runs from the conserved cysteine through the conserved F or W. A D gene is named only where the DNA matches it firmly. The size of a clone is reported for some rows only, either as once, few or many, or as a class for expanded clones.

J gene | V gene | D gene | clone size | CDR3 protein | CDR3 DNA
TRBJ1-1 | TRBV6-6 | - | - | CASSLSQGVGTEAFF | TGTGCCAGCAGTCTTTCACAGGGAGTGGGCACTGAAGCTTTCTTT
TRBJ2-7 | TRBV2 | TRBD2 | - | CASSSGGLGEQYF | TGTGCCAGCAGCTCGGGGGGGTTGGGCGAGCAGTACTTC
TRBJ2-3 | TRBV28 | - | - | CASSPPPTADTQYF | TGTGCCAGCAGTCCCCCGCCCACAGCAGATACGCAGTATTTT
TRBJ1-1 | TRBV6-6 | - | - | CASSFETENTEAFF | TGTGCCAGCAGTTTTGAGACAGAGAACACTGAAGCTTTCTTT
TRBJ2-5 | TRBV19 | TRBD2 | - | CASSPRGDLDGETQYF | TGTGCCAGTAGTCCTCGGGGGGACTTAGACGGGGAGACCCAGTACTTC
TRBJ2-2 | TRBV7-3 | - | - | CASSLSNTGELFF | TGTGCCAGTTCCCTCTCGAACACCGGGGAGCTGTTTTTT
TRBJ1-1 | TRBV7-3 | - | - | CASSLTGDATEAFF | TGTGCCAGCAGCTTAACGGGGGATGCCACTGAAGCTTTCTTT
TRBJ2-2 | TRBV9 | - | - | CASSVYYESAGELFF | TGTGCCAGCAGCGTTTACTATGAATCGGCCGGGGAGCTGTTTTTT
TRBJ1-1 | TRBV2 | - | - | CASSDPASGDMNTEAFF | TGTGCCAGCAGCGATCCGGCGTCCGGAGATATGAACACTGAAGCTTTCTTT
TRBJ2-5 | TRBV7-9 | - | - | CASSLGGVQETQYF | TGTGCCAGCAGCTTAGGGGGAGTCCAAGAGACCCAGTACTTC
TRBJ2-1 | TRBV27 | TRBD2 | - | CASTFRLAGGPAYNEQFF | TGTGCCAGCACGTTTCGGCTAGCGGGAGGCCCGGCTTACAATGAGCAGTTCTTC
TRBJ2-5 | TRBV5-6 | - | - | CASSPAAGETQYF | TGTGCCAGCAGCCCGGCGGCCGGAGAGACCCAGTACTTC
TRBJ1-5 | TRBV28 | TRBD1 | - | CASRMDRGSNQPQHF | TGTGCCAGCAGGATGGACAGGGGTAGCAATCAGCCCCAGCATTTT
TRBJ2-7 | TRBV27 | - | once | CASSFTFPGEQYF | TGTGCCAGCAGTTTTACCTTTCCTGGCGAGCAGTACTTC
TRBJ2-7 | TRBV5-6 | TRBD1 | - | CASSFPSGQGDEQYF | TGTGCCAGCAGCTTCCCCTCGGGACAGGGGGACGAGCAGTACTTC
TRBJ1-2 | TRBV11-1 | - | - | CASSLVDDYYGYTF | TGTGCCAGCAGCTTAGTGGACGATTACTATGGCTACACCTTC
TRBJ2-7 | TRBV29-1 | TRBD2 | - | CSVVTGTSGRPTYEQYF | TGCAGCGTTGTCACCGGGACTAGCGGGAGGCCAACCTACGAGCAGTACTTC
TRBJ2-7 | TRBV27 | - | once | CASSTGTDTYEQYF | TGTGCCAGCAGCACCGGGACGGACACCTACGAGCAGTACTTC
TRBJ1-4 | TRBV25-1 | - | - | CASSESRQGEKLFF | TGTGCCAGCAGTGAATCCAGGCAGGGGGAAAAACTGTTTTTT
TRBJ2-7 | TRBV5-1 | - | - | CASSFPPNYEQYF | TGCGCCAGCAGCTTTCCCCCAAACTACGAGCAGTACTTC
TRBJ2-2 | TRBV7-9 | - | - | CASSSPRTGPGELFF | TGTGCCAGCAGCTCCCCCCGTACAGGGCCCGGGGAGCTGTTTTTT
TRBJ1-5 | TRBV2 | - | - | CASSSSPISNQPQHF | TGTGCCAGCAGTTCATCCCCGATTAGCAATCAGCCCCAGCATTTT
TRBJ1-1 | TRBV19 | - | - | CASSPSHPEAFF | TGTGCCAGTAGTCCCAGCCACCCTGAAGCTTTCTTT
TRBJ2-2 | TRBV5-1 | TRBD2 | - | CASNPSGTSGMTGELFF | TGCGCCAGCAACCCTTCCGGGACTAGCGGGATGACCGGGGAGCTGTTTTTT
TRBJ2-3 | TRBV6-6 | - | - | CASSSDSGYTDTQYF | TGTGCCAGCAGTTCGGATAGCGGATACACAGATACGCAGTATTTT
TRBJ1-1 | TRBV5-6 | - | - | CASSLGGRDTEAFF | TGTGCCAGCAGCTTGGGGGGGAGAGACACTGAAGCTTTCTTT
TRBJ1-1 | TRBV6-6 | - | - | CASSDAGTEAFF | TGTGCCAGCAGTGACGCAGGGACTGAAGCTTTCTTT
TRBJ2-7 | TRBV19 | - | - | CASTDGGEQYF | TGTGCCAGTACGGATGGCGGCGAGCAGTACTTC
TRBJ1-1 | TRBV2 | - | - | CASSGGKTEAFF | TGTGCCAGCAGTGGGGGGAAGACTGAAGCTTTCTTT
TRBJ2-5 | TRBV4-3 | TRBD2 | - | CASSPRLARSQETQYF | TGCGCCAGCAGCCCGAGACTAGCCCGATCCCAAGAGACCCAGTACTTC
TRBJ2-7 | TRBV2 | TRBD2 | - | CASSEAVRELAGDYEQYF | TGTGCCAGCAGTGAAGCCGTTAGGGAGCTAGCGGGAGACTACGAGCAGTACTTC
TRBJ2-5 | TRBV11-2 | - | - | CASSLDPLGLGVGETQYF | TGTGCCAGCAGCTTAGATCCTTTGGGTCTGGGGGTAGGGGAGACCCAGTACTTC
TRBJ1-6 | TRBV5-4 | - | - | CASSLAAGEGSPLHF | TGTGCCAGCAGCTTGGCTGCAGGGGAGGGCTCACCCCTCCACTTT
TRBJ1-5 | TRBV5-6 | - | - | CASSYRANQPQHF | TGTGCCAGCAGTTACAGGGCCAATCAGCCCCAGCATTTT
TRBJ2-1 | TRBV27 | - | - | CASSRNSYNEQFF | TGTGCCAGCAGTAGAAACTCCTACAATGAGCAGTTCTTC
TRBJ2-1 | TRBV4-1 | - | - | CASSQGSIAGEQFF | TGCGCCAGCAGCCAAGGATCAATAGCTGGGGAACAGTTCTTC
TRBJ2-3 | TRBV5-1 | - | once | CASSLGPGWEDTQYF | TGCGCCAGCAGCTTGGGCCCCGGGTGGGAAGATACGCAGTATTTT
TRBJ2-7 | TRBV9 | TRBD2 | - | CASSVGTSGSYEQYF | TGTGCCAGCAGCGTAGGGACTAGCGGGTCATACGAGCAGTACTTC
TRBJ2-2 | TRBV28 | TRBD2 | - | CASSLGLAGGRTTGELFF | TGTGCCAGCAGTCTAGGACTAGCGGGGGGCAGGACCACCGGGGAGCTGTTTTTT
TRBJ1-5 | TRBV11-2 | - | - | CASSLAGRGGAPQHF | TGTGCCAGCAGCTTAGCAGGAAGGGGGGGGGCGCCCCAGCATTTT
TRBJ2-7 | TRBV6-5 | TRBD1 | once | CASSFTGDYEQYF | TGTGCCAGCAGTTTTACAGGGGACTACGAGCAGTACTTC
TRBJ1-4 | TRBV4-1 | TRBD1 | once | CASSSRQGYEKLFF | TGCGCCAGCAGCTCAAGACAGGGCTATGAAAAACTGTTTTTT
TRBJ2-7 | TRBV29-1 | TRBD1 | once | CSVGQGGYEQYF | TGCAGCGTGGGACAGGGGGGGTACGAGCAGTACTTC
TRBJ2-3 | TRBV9 | - | - | CASSPELPTDTQYF | TGTGCCAGCAGCCCGGAACTGCCCACAGATACGCAGTATTTT
TRBJ2-5 | TRBV7-9 | - | - | CASSWDPGKTQYF | TGTGCCAGCAGCTGGGATCCGGGGAAGACCCAGTACTTC
TRBJ1-6 | TRBV7-2 | - | - | CASPFPGTPLHF | TGTGCCAGCCCATTTCCAGGGACACCCCTCCACTTT
TRBJ1-2 | TRBV9 | TRBD1 | - | CASSVSGTGHYGYTF | TGTGCCAGCAGCGTATCCGGGACAGGACACTATGGCTACACCTTC
TRBJ1-6 | TRBV6-5 | - | - | CASSYSGYNSPLHF | TGTGCCAGCAGTTACTCGGGGTATAATTCACCCCTCCACTTT
TRBJ2-7 | TRBV18 | TRBD2 | - | CASSPERDPSYEQYF | TGTGCCAGCTCACCGGAGCGGGATCCCTCCTACGAGCAGTACTTC
TRBJ1-4 | TRBV6-6 | - | - | CASRPQDKGPEVLFF | TGTGCCAGCAGGCCCCAGGACAAGGGACCCGAAGTGCTGTTTTTT
TRBJ2-3 | TRBV6-1 | - | - | CASSDTRGWGTDTQYF | TGTGCCAGCAGTGATACGAGAGGATGGGGCACAGATACGCAGTATTTT
TRBJ2-5 | TRBV27 | - | - | CASSSTGETQYF | TGTGCCAGCAGTTCCACGGGAGAGACCCAGTACTTC
TRBJ2-7 | TRBV9 | TRBD1 | - | CASSVKGAGPYEQYF | TGTGCCAGCAGCGTAAAGGGGGCGGGCCCCTACGAGCAGTACTTC
TRBJ1-1 | TRBV27 | TRBD1 | - | CASSLRTGMNTEAFF | TGTGCCAGCAGTCTCCGGACAGGGATGAACACTGAAGCTTTCTTT